Given below is one T cell receptor (beta chain) in context. Its cognate antigen is unknown. This sample was taken from a study of CD8+ T cells in alopecia areata. Whole-study context: A regimen of oral tofacitinib, 5 to 10 mg twice daily, was given to treated patients.

Treatment denoted: oral pan-JAK inhibitor, 5-10 mg twice daily. Specimens obtained from alopecia areata patients comprised lesional scalp punch biopsies and peripheral blood. Study findings and constraints: Higher clonality than in normal scalp was seen in lesional scalp, especially alopecia totalis/universalis. Baseline CD8+ expansion's link to response remains uncertain, as there was one nonresponder.

Extracted RNA was reverse transcribed, and the resulting cDNA served as sequencing template. The method was immunoSEQ multiplex PCR; TCRdb's version includes in-frame clones alone and lacks a portion of them. Of fewer than 15,000 clones listed, 65% to 70% were seen once; the top ten hold about 6.5%. Germline lookup yields CDR1 MGHRA and CDR2 YSYEKL. The CDR3 covers 15 residues. With 3 bases removed from V and 2 bases from J, the gap between germline ends came to 14 bases. The genes are TRBV4-1 and TRBJ2-7; D is undetermined. The sample in question was skin, obtained at week 4, from a patient treated with tofacitinib. This TCR was sampled from a human donor with alopecia areata. CDR3 in amino acids: CASSQGFWETYEQYF. CDR3 DNA sequence: TGCGCCAGCAGCCAGGGCTTTTGGGAAACCTACGAGCAGTACTTC.